These 21 T cell receptor beta chains came from one sample sequenced in a study of blood T cell repertoires in COVID-19. This table comes from immunoSEQ multiplex PCR, and its TCRdb copy is limited to in-frame clones, with some not included. The data contain 300,000 to 400,000 clones, 91% of them seen just once; the ten biggest clones take up around 3.5%. Sequenced input: peripheral blood. The receptor source for this set is a woman between 18 and 29 years old who had recovered from COVID-19.

The chain has TRBV29-1 and TRBJ1-4; no reliable D call. Between the trimmed V and J ends, which lost 4 bases and 3 bases, there was a span of 18 bases. The CDR3 is made up of 16 amino acids. Germline V gene sequence: CDR1 SQVTM, CDR2 ANQGSEA. The CDR3 sequence: CSVVSSLRGANEKLFF. CDR3 nucleotide sequence: TGCAGCGTTGTTTCCTCACTACGCGGGGCTAATGAAAAACTGTTTTTT.

This clone was recorded once. CDR3 in DNA: TGTGCCAGCAAGAAGCGGGGAGGGATCGATTCACCCCTCCACTTT. Its translation is CASKKRGGIDSPLHF. J is TRBJ1-6 and V is TRBV11-3; D unresolved. Trimming pared 7 bases from V and 8 bases from J, leaving 18 bases between. The CDR3 spans 15 residues. CDR1 and CDR2 from the germline V gene are SGHNT and YENEEA.

The chain combines TRBV4-3 with TRBJ2-5; 13 nucleotides match TRBD2. Trimming took 5 bases from V and 4 from J; bases not matched to a gene: 7. This CDR3 comprises 16 residues. The germline V gene encodes CDR1 LGHNA and CDR2 YSLEER. The CDR3 nucleotides read TGCGCCAGCAGCTCAGGACTAGCGGGAGTGTCAGAGACCCAGTACTTC. Amino acid sequence: CASSSGLAGVSETQYF.

This sequence joins TRBV6-1 and TRBJ2-7; tentatively, D is TRBD1 (6 bases). CDR1 is MNHNS and CDR2 is SASEGT in the germline V gene. Trimming cost V 0 bases and J 5 bases, with 11 bases left between them. The CDR3 spans 14 residues. CDR3 bases: TGTGCCAGCAGTGAAGCATTACAGGGCAACGAGCAGTACGTC. Protein product: CASSEALQGNEQYV.

The genes are TRBV10-3 and TRBJ1-4; D not certain. Germline CDR1 reads ENHRY; CDR2 reads SYGVKD. The CDR3 runs to 16 residues. V dropped 0 bases and J dropped 0 bases, with 8 bases sitting between them. The CDR3 spells CAISESPPATNEKLFF. Here the CDR3 DNA reads TGTGCCATCAGTGAGTCCCCTCCGGCAACTAATGAAAAACTGTTTTTT.

The CDR3 spells CATSSFFSGRNHNEQFF. For the CDR3, the DNA is TGTGCCACCAGCAGTTTCTTTAGCGGGAGGAATCACAATGAGCAGTTCTTC. The V and J genes are TRBV24-1 and TRBJ2-1; 10 nucleotides align to TRBD2. Germline loops: CDR1 KGHDR, CDR2 SFDVKD. V lost 7 bases, J lost 5 bases, and 13 bases stayed unmatched. This CDR3 has 17 amino acids.

The V gene is TRBV24-1, the J gene TRBJ2-1; the D gene is possibly TRBD2 (5 bases). Germline CDR1 reads KGHDR; CDR2 reads SFDVKD. This CDR3 has 15 residues. The V end lost 4 bases, the J end lost 5 bases, and 14 bases lay between the germline ends. The CDR3 sequence: CATSDLGGPNNEQFF. CDR3 nucleotides: TGTGCCACCAGTGACCTAGGAGGTCCCAACAATGAGCAGTTCTTC.

The chain recombines TRBV5-6 with TRBJ2-2; 10 bases are a match to TRBD1. V dropped 5 bases and J dropped 2; count of bases not matched to a gene: 15. CDR1 SGHDT and CDR2 YYEEEE come from the germline V gene. This CDR3 is 19 amino acids long. The CDR3 region has the DNA TGTGCCAGCAGAGGGTGGCGGACAGGGGGTCTATTCAACACCGGGGAGCTGTTTTTT. This sequence encodes CASRGWRTGGLFNTGELFF.

This chain connects TRBV6-5 to TRBJ1-6; TRBD1 is a possible D gene (6 bases). The V gene lost 2 bases and the J gene lost 11 bases, with 19 bases spanning the gap. This CDR3 comprises 16 residues. Germline V lookup: CDR1 MNHEY, CDR2 SVGAGI. The CDR3 here is CASSYTFRGRGPPLHF. The CDR3 region has the DNA TGTGCCAGCAGTTACACTTTTAGGGGCAGGGGTCCACCCCTCCACTTT.

The V gene is TRBV5-6, the J gene TRBJ1-1, with TRBD1 identical over 7 bases. This CDR3 spans 12 amino acids. V gave up 5 bases and J gave up 10 bases; unmatched junction bases: 8. Looked up from germline, CDR1 is SGHDT and CDR2 is YYEEEE. The CDR3 DNA reads as TGTGCCAGCAGTCATGACAGGGTGGGAGCTTTCTTT. Its translation is CASSHDRVGAFF.

The J gene is TRBJ1-6, the V gene TRBV2; a weak D match, TRBD1 (6 bases). The V end lost 8 bases, the J end lost 7 bases, and 15 bases lay between the germline ends. Germline values: CDR1 SNHLY, CDR2 FYNNEI. CDR3 size: 14 residues. This CDR3 reads CASPRRTANSPLHF. CDR3 DNA sequence: TGTGCCAGCCCTCGGCGGACAGCGAATTCACCCCTCCACTTT.

V is TRBV6-1 and J is TRBJ2-5, with 8 nucleotides matching TRBD1. The CDR3 runs 14 residues. The ends lost 3 bases at V and 4 bases at J; junction bases unmatched: 4. Germline loops: CDR1 MNHNS, CDR2 SASEGT. This CDR3 is CASSDRTGRETQYF. In DNA, the CDR3 is TGTGCCAGCAGTGACCGGACAGGGCGAGAGACCCAGTACTTC.

This chain links TRBV7-9 with TRBJ1-3, with 7 positions matching TRBD1. J was trimmed by 0 bases and V by 5 bases; bases with no gene match: 7. Germline loops: CDR1 SEHNR, CDR2 FQNEAQ (reference sequence). The CDR3 sequence is 16 residues long. The CDR3: CASSPPGQNSGNTIYF. The CDR3, as DNA: TGTGCCAGCAGCCCCCCGGGACAGAACTCTGGAAACACCATATATTTT.

The J gene is TRBJ1-3, the V gene TRBV30; TRBD1 might be the D (5 bases). V lost 0 bases and J lost 10, with 13 bases in between. CDR1 and CDR2 (germline): GTSNPN, SVGIG (reference sequence). This CDR3 has 13 amino acids. This chain's CDR3 is CAWSVRQGRTIYF. CDR3 DNA: TGTGCCTGGAGTGTTCGGCAGGGAAGGACCATATATTTT.

This clone was recorded only once. The chain recombines TRBV30 with TRBJ2-1, with 10 bases that match TRBD2. There are 16 residues in the CDR3. V gave up 4 bases and J gave up 10 bases; unmatched junction bases: 16. Germline CDR1 reads GTSNPN; CDR2 reads SVGIG (reference sequence). As DNA, the CDR3 is TGTGCCTGGACACCAGCCAGCGGGAGGGCGGGGGGGGAGCAGTTCTTC. Encoded protein: CAWTPASGRAGGEQFF.

CDR3 residues: CASSVSQELYGYTF. The CDR3 nucleotides are TGTGCCAGCAGCGTATCCCAGGAACTCTATGGCTACACCTTC. The V and J genes are TRBV9 and TRBJ1-2, with D unresolved. The germline gives CDR1 SGDLS, CDR2 YYNGEE. The CDR3 is 14 amino acids. The V gene lost 1 base and the J gene lost 4 bases, with 11 bases spanning the gap.

The V and J genes are TRBV2 and TRBJ1-2; the D gene is possibly TRBD1 (5 bases). The CDR3 covers 12 residues. CDR1 SNHLY and CDR2 FYNNEI come from the germline V gene. V was cut by 8 bases and J by 1 base, with 8 bases left in between. The CDR3 loop reads CASGADNYGYTF. CDR3 nucleotides: TGTGCCAGCGGGGCGGATAACTATGGCTACACCTTC.

The genes are TRBV9 and TRBJ1-6; perhaps TRBD1 as D (6 bases). Trimming shortened V by 4 bases and J by 6 bases, and 14 bases separated the two germline ends. In germline, CDR1 is SGDLS, CDR2 YYNGEE. The length of the CDR3 is 15 residues. The CDR3 here is CASSNPQGRNSPLHF. CDR3 DNA sequence: TGTGCCAGCAGCAACCCACAGGGCCGTAATTCACCCCTCCACTTT.

This rearrangement joins TRBV20-1 to TRBJ2-3; 7 bases fit TRBD1. This CDR3 spans 11 amino acids. After removal of 5 bases from V and 8 bases from J, the junction contained 4 bases not matched to a gene. The V gene's germline CDR1 is DFQATT and CDR2 SNEGSKA (reference sequence). The CDR3 DNA is TGCAGTGCTGAAAGGGGGCCTACGCAGTATTTT. Translating gives CSAERGPTQYF.

The J gene is TRBJ2-5, the V gene TRBV5-1, with TRBD2 matching over 14 bases. CDR1 and CDR2 from the germline V gene are SGHRS and YFSETQ. After removal of 0 bases from V and 5 bases from J, the junction contained 6 bases not matched to a gene. CDR3 length: 17 amino acids. The CDR3: CASSLGLAGGPVETQYF. As DNA, the CDR3 is TGCGCCAGCAGCTTGGGACTAGCGGGAGGGCCGGTGGAGACCCAGTACTTC.

The V and J genes are TRBV7-2 and TRBJ1-2; D is perhaps TRBD1 (5 bases). CDR3 length: 14 residues. With 5 bases removed from V and 4 bases from J, the gap between germline ends came to 14 bases. The germline V gene has CDR1 SGHTA and CDR2 FQGNSA. The CDR3 loop is CASSIRGGGYGYTF. DNA for the CDR3: TGTGCCAGCAGCATCCGGGGGGGTGGCTATGGCTACACCTTC.